The 6 T cell receptor beta chains listed next were all sequenced from one sample in a study of T cell repertoires in cytomegalovirus infection. In TCRdb, the reads were re-called with MiXCR into one record per CDR3 protein. This repertoire shows some 230,000 distinct CDR3 sequences, approximately 22% found once; its top ten account for about 18%. Sequencing was performed on CD8+ T cells from PBMCs. These receptor sequences come from a human donor in good health (CMV status not recorded). Some clones in this sample may be carry-over from other donors' samples.

V gene TRBV28 combines with J gene TRBJ1-4; a possible D gene is TRBD1 (6 bases). The CDR3 totals 16 residues. Between the trimmed V and J ends, which lost 6 bases and 6 bases, there was a span of 20 bases. CDR1 MDHEN and CDR2 SYDVKM come from the germline V gene. Here the CDR3 DNA reads TGTGCCAGCAGCCCAACGGGGGGCGCGGGATATGAAAAACTGTTTTTT. This translates into CASSPTGGAGYEKLFF.

This clonotype has more than one count but fewer than ten. The V call is TRBV5-4, the J call TRBJ2-1, with TRBD2 matching 12 bases. With V trimmed by 3 bases and J by 4 bases, 5 bases remained unmatched. Germline CDR1 and CDR2: SGHNT and YYREEE (reference sequence). The CDR3 has 16 amino acids. CDR3 amino acids: CASSSASGGEYNEQFF. CDR3 DNA: TGTGCCAGCAGCTCGGCTAGCGGGGGGGAATACAATGAGCAGTTCTTC.

The chain employs TRBV4-2 and TRBJ2-5, with 8 bases that match TRBD1. The V gene's germline CDR1 is LGHNA and CDR2 YNFKEQ. This CDR3 comprises 17 residues. Trimming at V came to 1 base and at J to 3 bases, leaving 10 bases not matched to a gene. The CDR3 loop is CASSQADRAVREETQYF. Here the CDR3 DNA reads TGTGCCAGCAGCCAAGCGGACAGGGCAGTCCGGGAAGAGACCCAGTACTTC.

This clonotype was picked up a small number of times. The rearrangement joins TRBV29-1 to TRBJ1-2; TRBD1 is a possible D gene (5 bases). The CDR3 consists of 11 residues. The germline V and J ends were trimmed by 3 bases and 8 bases, with 10 bases remaining between them. Germline CDR1 SQVTM, CDR2 ANQGSEA. The CDR3 loop is CSVERGNGYTF. CDR3 DNA: TGCAGCGTTGAGAGGGGCAACGGCTACACCTTC.

On this clonotype itself: This is likely a read error, given that the CDR3 carries no conserved phenylalanine or tryptophan at its end. V usage is TRBV20-1 and J usage is TRBJ1-1, with TRBD1 matching over 8 bases. In germline, CDR1 is DFQATT, CDR2 SNEGSKA (reference sequence). Losses at the gene ends were 5 bases for V and 1 base for J; bases not matched to a gene: 9. This CDR3 region has 15 residues. The CDR3 DNA follows: TGCAGTGCTCTATATACCGGGACAGGGAACACTGAAGCTTTCTTA. It translates to CSALYTGTGNTEAFL.

The CDR3 bases are TGTGCCAGCAGCGCTAGGACAGGGGGCTACACTGAAGCTTTCTTT. Translating it yields CASSARTGGYTEAFF. The J gene is TRBJ1-1, the V gene TRBV7-2, with TRBD1 identical over 11 bases. Germline V gene lookup returns CDR1 SGHTA and CDR2 FQGNSA. Trimming removed 5 bases from V and 3 bases from J; junction bases left unmatched: 5. The CDR3 runs to 15 residues.